This record looks at one TCR beta chain sequence and its context. Its antigen is not known. TCRdb re-derived calls from the reads in MiXCR, one entry per CDR3 protein. Of around 450,000 distinct CDR3 sequences listed, roughly a third are singletons. Deletions cut 8 bases from V and 1 base from J, with 14 bases between. The CDR3 length is 15 residues. Germline V gene lookup returns CDR1 MDHEN and CDR2 SYDVKM. These data are taken from a study of T cell repertoires in cytomegalovirus infection. Study summary: CMV infection together with matching HLA type was indicated by public TCR beta signatures. Findings and limits, study-wide: Clonotype analysis showed dominance of the ex vivo response by HLA-C-restricted CMV-specific TCR beta clonotypes. Cumulative public TCR beta family frequency identified carriers of CMV plus the relevant HLA.

The source material was PBMCs. The clonotype comes from a human donor in good health (CMV status not recorded). Some clones in this sample may be carry-over from other donors' samples. The chain combines TRBV28 with TRBJ2-2; D not certain. The CDR3 spells CASGRHPGNTGELFF. In DNA form, the CDR3 reads TGTGCCAGCGGAAGGCACCCTGGGAACACCGGGGAGCTGTTTTTT.